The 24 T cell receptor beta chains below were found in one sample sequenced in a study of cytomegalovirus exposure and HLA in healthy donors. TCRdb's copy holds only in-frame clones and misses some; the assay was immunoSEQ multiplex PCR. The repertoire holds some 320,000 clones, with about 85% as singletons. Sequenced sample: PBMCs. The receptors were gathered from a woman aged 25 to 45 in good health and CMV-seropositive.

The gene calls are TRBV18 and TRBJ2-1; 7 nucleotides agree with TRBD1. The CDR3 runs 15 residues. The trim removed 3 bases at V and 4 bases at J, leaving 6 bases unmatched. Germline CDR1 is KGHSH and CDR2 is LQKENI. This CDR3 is CASSPAGTAYNEQFF. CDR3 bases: TGTGCCAGCTCACCGGCCGGGACAGCATACAATGAGCAGTTCTTC.

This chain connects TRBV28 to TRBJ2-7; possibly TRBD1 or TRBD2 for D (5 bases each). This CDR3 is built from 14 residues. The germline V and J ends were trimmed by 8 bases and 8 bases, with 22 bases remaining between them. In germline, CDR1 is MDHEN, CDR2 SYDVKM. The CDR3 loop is CASAAGSNVGQQYF. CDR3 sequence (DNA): TGTGCCAGCGCCGCAGGGAGTAACGTTGGGCAGCAGTACTTC.

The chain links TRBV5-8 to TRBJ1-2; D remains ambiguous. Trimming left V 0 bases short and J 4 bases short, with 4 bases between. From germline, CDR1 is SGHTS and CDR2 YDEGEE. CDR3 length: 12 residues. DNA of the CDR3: TGTGCCAGCAGCTTGGTAGGCTATGGCTACACCTTC. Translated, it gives CASSLVGYGYTF.

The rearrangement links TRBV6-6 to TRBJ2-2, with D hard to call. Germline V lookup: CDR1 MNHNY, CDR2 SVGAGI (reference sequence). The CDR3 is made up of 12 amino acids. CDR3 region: CVLESNTGELFF. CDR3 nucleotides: TGTGTCTTGGAGAGTAACACCGGGGAGCTGTTTTTT.

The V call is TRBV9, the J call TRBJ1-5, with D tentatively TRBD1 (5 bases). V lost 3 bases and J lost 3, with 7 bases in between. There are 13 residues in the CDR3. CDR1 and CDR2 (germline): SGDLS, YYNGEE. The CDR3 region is CASSGQNNQPQHF. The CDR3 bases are TGTGCCAGCAGCGGACAGAACAATCAGCCCCAGCATTTT.

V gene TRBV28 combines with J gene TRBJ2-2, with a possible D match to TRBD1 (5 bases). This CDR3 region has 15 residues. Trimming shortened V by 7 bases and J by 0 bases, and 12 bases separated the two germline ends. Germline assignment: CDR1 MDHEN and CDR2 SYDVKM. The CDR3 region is CASTLQGTNTGELFF. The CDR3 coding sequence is TGTGCCAGCACATTGCAGGGCACGAACACCGGGGAGCTGTTTTTT.

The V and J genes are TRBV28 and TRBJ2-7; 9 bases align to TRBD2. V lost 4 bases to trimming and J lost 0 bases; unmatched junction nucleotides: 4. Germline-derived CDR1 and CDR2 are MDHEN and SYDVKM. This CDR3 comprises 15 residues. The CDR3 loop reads CASSWGAGGSYEQYF. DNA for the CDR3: TGTGCCAGCAGTTGGGGAGCGGGAGGCTCCTACGAGCAGTACTTC.

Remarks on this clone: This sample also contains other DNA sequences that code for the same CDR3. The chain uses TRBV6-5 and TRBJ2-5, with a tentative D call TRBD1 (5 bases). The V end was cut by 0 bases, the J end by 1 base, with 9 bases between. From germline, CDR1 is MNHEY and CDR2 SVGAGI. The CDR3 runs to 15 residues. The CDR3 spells CASSYSGRAQETQYF. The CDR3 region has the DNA TGTGCCAGCAGTTACTCAGGCAGGGCCCAAGAGACCCAGTACTTC.

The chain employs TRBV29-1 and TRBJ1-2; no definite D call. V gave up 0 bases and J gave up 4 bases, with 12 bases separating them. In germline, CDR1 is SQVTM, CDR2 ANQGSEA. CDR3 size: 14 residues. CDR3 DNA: TGCAGCGTTGAAGACTGGACGGGCTTCTATGGCTACACCTTC. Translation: CSVEDWTGFYGYTF.

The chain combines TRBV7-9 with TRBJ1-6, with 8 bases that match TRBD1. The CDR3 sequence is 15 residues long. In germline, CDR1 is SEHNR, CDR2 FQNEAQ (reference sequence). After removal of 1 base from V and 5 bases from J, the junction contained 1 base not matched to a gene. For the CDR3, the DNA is TGTGCCAGCAGCTTAGGACAGGGGAATAATTCACCCCTCCACTTT. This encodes CASSLGQGNNSPLHF.

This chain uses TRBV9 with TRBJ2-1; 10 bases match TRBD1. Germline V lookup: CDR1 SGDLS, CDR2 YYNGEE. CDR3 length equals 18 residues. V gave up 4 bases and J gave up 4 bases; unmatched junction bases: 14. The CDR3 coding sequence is TGTGCCAGCAGCCCCCGAGATTTCGGGACAGGGGCTTACAATGAGCAGTTCTTC. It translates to CASSPRDFGTGAYNEQFF.

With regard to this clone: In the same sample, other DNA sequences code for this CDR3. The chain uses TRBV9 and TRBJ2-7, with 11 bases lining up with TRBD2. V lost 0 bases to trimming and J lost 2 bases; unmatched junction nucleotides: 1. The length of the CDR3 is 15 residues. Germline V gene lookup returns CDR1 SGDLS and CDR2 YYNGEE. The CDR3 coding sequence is TGTGCCAGCAGCGTAGGGACTAGCGGGCCCTACGAGCAGTACTTC. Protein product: CASSVGTSGPYEQYF.

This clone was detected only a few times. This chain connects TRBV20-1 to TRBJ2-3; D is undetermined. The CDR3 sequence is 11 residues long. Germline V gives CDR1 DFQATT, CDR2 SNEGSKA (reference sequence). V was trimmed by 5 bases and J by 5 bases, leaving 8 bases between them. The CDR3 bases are TGCAGTGCTCAGACTGGAGATACGCAGTATTTT. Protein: CSAQTGDTQYF.

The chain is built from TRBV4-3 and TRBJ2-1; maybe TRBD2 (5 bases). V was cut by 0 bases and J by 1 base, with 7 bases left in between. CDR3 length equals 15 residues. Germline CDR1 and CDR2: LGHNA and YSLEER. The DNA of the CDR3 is TGCGCCAGCAGCCAAGAGGGAGAGTCCTACAATGAGCAGTTCTTC. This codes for CASSQEGESYNEQFF.

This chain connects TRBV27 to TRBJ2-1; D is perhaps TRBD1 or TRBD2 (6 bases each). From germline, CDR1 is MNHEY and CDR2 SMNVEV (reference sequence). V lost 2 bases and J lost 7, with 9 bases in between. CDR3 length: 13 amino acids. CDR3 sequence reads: CASSLGGPNEQFF. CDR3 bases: TGTGCCAGCAGTTTAGGGGGGCCAAATGAGCAGTTCTTC.

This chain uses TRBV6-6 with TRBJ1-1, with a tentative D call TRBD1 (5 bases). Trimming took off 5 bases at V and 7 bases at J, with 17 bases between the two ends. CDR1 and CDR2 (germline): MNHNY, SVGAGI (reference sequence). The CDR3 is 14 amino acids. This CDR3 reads CASSQDLGVREAFF. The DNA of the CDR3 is TGTGCCAGCAGTCAAGATTTGGGGGTCCGTGAAGCTTTCTTT.

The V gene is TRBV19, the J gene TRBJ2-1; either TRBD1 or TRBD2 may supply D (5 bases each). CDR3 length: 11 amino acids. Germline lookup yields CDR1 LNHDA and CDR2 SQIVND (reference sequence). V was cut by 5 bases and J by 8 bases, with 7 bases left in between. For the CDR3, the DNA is TGTGCCAGTAGTCTGGGGGATGAGCAGTTCTTC. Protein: CASSLGDEQFF.

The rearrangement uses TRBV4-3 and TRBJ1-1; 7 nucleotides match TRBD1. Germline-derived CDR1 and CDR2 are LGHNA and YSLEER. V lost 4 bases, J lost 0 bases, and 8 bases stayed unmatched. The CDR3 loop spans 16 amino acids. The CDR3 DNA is TGCGCCAGCAGCCCGAGCGGGACAGCCATGAACACTGAAGCTTTCTTT. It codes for CASSPSGTAMNTEAFF.

The DNA for the CDR3 is TGTGCCAGCAGTGACTACGAGCAGTACTTC. It encodes CASSDYEQYF. V and J are TRBV6-1 and TRBJ2-7, with D hard to call. CDR3 length: 10 amino acids. Between the trimmed V and J ends, which lost 3 bases and 3 bases, there was a span of 0 bases. The germline V gene has CDR1 MNHNS and CDR2 SASEGT.

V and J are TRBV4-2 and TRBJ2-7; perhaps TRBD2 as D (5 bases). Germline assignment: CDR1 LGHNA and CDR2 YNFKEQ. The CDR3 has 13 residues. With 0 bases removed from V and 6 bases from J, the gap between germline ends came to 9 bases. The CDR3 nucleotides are TGTGCCAGCAGCCAAGAGTCCCGGGGCGAGCAGTACTTC. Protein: CASSQESRGEQYF.

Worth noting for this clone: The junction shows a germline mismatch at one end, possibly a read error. This chain's CDR3 is CAPCRDPDYDYTF. The CDR3 DNA follows: TGCGCCCCGTGCAGAGATCCGGACTATGACTACACCTTC. The chain is built from TRBV10-2 and TRBJ1-2, with no clear D. The length of the CDR3 is 13 residues. Germline V gene lookup returns CDR1 WSHSY and CDR2 SAAADI.

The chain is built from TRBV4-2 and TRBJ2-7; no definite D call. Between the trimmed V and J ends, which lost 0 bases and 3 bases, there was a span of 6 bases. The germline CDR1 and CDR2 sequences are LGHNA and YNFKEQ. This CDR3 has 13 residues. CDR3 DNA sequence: TGTGCCAGCAGCCAAGACCCTAACTACGAGCAGTACTTC. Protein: CASSQDPNYEQYF.

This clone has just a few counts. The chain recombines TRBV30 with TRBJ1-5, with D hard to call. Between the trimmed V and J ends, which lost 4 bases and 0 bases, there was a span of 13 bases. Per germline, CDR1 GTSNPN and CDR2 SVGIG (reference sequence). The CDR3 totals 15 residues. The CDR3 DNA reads TGTGCCTGGAACGAGGGAGGGTATAGCAATCAGCCCCAGCATTTT. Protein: CAWNEGGYSNQPQHF.

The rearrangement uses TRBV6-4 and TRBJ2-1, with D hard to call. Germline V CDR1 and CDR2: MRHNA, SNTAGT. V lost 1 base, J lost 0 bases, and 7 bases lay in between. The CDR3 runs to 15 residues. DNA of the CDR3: TGTGCCAGCAGTGACTGGCATAGCTCCTACAATGAGCAGTTCTTC. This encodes CASSDWHSSYNEQFF.